Detailed here is one T cell receptor beta chain. The entry originates in a study of T cell repertoires in cytomegalovirus infection. Via MiXCR, TCRdb re-called the reads, giving one row per CDR3 protein. The sample has 510,000 or so distinct CDR3 sequences; 26% are singletons. The germline V gene has CDR1 LGHNA and CDR2 YNFKEQ. Trimming cost V 0 bases and J 5 bases, with 10 bases left between them. The CDR3 spans 14 residues. Sequencing was carried out using PBMCs. This chain connects TRBV4-2 to TRBJ1-1; tentatively, D is TRBD1 (5 bases). The receptor was derived from a human donor in good health (CMV status not recorded). Some clones in this sample may be carry-over from other donors' samples. Here the CDR3 reads CASSQEWGETEAFF. CDR3 sequence (DNA): TGTGCCAGCAGCCAAGAGTGGGGGGAAACTGAAGCTTTCTTT.